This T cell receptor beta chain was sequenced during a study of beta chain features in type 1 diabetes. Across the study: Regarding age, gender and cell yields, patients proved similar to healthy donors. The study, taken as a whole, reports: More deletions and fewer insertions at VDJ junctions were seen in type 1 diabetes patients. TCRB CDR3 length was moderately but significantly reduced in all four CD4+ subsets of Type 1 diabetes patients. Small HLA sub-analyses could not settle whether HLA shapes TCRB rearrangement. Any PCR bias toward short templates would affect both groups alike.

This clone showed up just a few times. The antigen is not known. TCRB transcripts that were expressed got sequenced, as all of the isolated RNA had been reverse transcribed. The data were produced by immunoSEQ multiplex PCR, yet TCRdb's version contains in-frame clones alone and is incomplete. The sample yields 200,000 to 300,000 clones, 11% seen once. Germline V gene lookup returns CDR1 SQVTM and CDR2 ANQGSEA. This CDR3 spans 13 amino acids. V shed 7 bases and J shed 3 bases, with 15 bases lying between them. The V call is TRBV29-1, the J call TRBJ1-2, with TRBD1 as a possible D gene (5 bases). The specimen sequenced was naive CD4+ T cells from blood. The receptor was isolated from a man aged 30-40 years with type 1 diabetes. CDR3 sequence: CSATTGRDYGYTF. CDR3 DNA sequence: TGCAGCGCTACTACGGGCAGGGACTATGGCTACACCTTC.